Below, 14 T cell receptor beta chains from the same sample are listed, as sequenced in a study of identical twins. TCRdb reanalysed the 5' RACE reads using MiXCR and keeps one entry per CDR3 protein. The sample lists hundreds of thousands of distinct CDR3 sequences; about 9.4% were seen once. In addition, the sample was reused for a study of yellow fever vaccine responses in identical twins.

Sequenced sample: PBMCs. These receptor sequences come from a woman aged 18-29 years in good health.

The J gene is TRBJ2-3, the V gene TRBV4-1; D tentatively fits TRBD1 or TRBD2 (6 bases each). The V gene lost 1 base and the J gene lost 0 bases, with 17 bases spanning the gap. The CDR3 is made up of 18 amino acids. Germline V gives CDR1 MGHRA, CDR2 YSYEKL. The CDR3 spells CASSQVLGGQPSTDTQYF. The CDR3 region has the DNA TGCGCCAGCAGCCAAGTCCTAGGGGGGCAGCCTAGCACAGATACGCAGTATTTT.

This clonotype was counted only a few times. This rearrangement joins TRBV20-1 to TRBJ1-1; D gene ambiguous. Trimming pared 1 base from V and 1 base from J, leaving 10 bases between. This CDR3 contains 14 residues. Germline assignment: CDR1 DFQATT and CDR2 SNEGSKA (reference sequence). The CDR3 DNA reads TGCAGTGCTAGAGTTAACAGTCAGAACACTGAAGCTTTCTTT. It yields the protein CSARVNSQNTEAFF.

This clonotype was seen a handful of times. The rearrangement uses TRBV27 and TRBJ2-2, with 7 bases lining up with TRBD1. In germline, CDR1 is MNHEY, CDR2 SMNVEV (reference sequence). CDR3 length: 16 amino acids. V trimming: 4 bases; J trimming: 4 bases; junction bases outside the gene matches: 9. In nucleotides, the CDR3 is TGTGCCAGCAGTTCCCGTACAGGGGTGGTCACCGGGGAGCTGTTTTTT. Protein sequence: CASSSRTGVVTGELFF.

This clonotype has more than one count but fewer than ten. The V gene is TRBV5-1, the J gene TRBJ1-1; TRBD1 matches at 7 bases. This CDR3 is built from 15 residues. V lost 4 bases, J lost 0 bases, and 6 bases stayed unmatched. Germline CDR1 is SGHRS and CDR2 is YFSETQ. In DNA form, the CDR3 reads TGCGCCAGCAGCACAACAGGGGTAATGAACACTGAAGCTTTCTTT. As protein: CASSTTGVMNTEAFF.

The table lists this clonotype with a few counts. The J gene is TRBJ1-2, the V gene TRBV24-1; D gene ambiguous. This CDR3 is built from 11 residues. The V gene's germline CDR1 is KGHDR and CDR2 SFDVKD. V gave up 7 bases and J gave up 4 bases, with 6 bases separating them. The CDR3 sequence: CATSDGYGYTF. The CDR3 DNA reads TGTGCCACCAGCGACGGCTATGGCTACACCTTC.

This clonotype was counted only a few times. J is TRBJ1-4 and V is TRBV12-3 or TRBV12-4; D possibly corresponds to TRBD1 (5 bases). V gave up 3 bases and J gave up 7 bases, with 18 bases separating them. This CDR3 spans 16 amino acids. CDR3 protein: CASSFLVGLRGEKLFF. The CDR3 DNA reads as TGTGCCAGCAGTTTCCTGGTGGGTCTGAGGGGTGAAAAACTGTTTTTT.

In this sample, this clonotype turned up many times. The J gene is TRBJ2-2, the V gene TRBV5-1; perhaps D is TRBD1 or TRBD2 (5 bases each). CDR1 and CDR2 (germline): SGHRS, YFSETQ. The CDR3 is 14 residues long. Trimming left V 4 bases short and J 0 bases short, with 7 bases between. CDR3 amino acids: CASSRGPNTGELFF. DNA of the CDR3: TGCGCCAGCAGCAGGGGACCGAACACCGGGGAGCTGTTTTTT.

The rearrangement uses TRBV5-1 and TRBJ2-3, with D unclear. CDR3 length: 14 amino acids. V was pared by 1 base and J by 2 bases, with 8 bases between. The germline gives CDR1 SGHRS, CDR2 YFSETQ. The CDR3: CASSLTVNTDTQYF. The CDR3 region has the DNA TGCGCCAGCAGCTTGACAGTTAACACAGATACGCAGTATTTT.

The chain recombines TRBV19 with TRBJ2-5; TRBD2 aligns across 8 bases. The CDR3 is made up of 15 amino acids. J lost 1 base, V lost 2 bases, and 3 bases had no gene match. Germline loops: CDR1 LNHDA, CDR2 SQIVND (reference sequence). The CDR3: CASSIKRGSQETQYF. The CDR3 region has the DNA TGTGCCAGTAGTATAAAGCGGGGGAGCCAAGAGACCCAGTACTTC.

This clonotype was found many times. CDR3 DNA sequence: TGTGCCAGCAGCCACCGGGACAGGGGTTTGAATGAGCAGTTCTTC. Protein: CASSHRDRGLNEQFF. The chain recombines TRBV14 with TRBJ2-1; TRBD1 matches 10 bases. The CDR3 covers 15 residues. Germline V gene lookup returns CDR1 SGHDN and CDR2 FVKESK. After removal of 3 bases from V and 7 bases from J, the junction contained 6 bases not matched to a gene.

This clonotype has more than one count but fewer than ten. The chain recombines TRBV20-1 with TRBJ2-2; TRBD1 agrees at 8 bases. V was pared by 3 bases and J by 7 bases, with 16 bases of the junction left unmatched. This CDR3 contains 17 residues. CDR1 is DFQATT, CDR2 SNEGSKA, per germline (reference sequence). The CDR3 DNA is TGCAGTGCTAGGCTTGGGACAGGCGGGATCTTTGGCGGGGAGCTGTTTTTT. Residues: CSARLGTGGIFGGELFF.

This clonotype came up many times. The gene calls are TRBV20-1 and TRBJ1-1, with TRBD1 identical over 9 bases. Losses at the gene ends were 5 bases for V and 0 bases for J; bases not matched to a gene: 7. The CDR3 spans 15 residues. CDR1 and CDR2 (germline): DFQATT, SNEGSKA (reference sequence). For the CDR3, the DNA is TGCAGTGCTGCTGGACAGGGGAGAATGAACACTGAAGCTTTCTTT. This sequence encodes CSAAGQGRMNTEAFF.

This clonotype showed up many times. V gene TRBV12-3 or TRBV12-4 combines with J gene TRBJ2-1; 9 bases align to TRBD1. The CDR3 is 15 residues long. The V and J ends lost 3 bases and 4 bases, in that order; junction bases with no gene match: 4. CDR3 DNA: TGTGCCAGCAGTTTGGGGACAGGGAAATACAATGAGCAGTTCTTC. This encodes CASSLGTGKYNEQFF.

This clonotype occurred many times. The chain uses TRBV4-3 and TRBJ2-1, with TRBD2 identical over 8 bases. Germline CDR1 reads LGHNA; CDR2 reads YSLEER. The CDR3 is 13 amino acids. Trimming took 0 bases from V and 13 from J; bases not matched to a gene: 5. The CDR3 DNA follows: TGCGCCAGCAGCCAAGAACGTTGGACTAGCCAGTTCTTC. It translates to CASSQERWTSQFF.